A single TCR beta chain is shown here with its context. Original data processing: Estimation of nucleated cell counts relied on the amplification of reference gene primers. Sequencing was performed with immunoSEQ multiplex PCR; in TCRdb, only in-frame clones are kept and a portion is missing. V and J calls and clone size come straight from that table; D and trimming were deduced from the DNA. The table has over 350,000 clones, about nine tenths seen once. These data are taken from a study of blood T cell repertoires in COVID-19. Study in general: Sites in the United States, Italy and Spain provided acute and convalescent COVID-19 samples. Sources were T cells, B-cell-depleted T cells, or PBMCs; the material itself was cDNA or gDNA.

The TCR sequence derives from a woman under 40 with active or convalescent COVID-19. Sequenced material: peripheral blood.

CDR3 in DNA: TGTGCCAGCAGCAAGGGGAGGGGGAATGAAAAACTGTTTTTT. Translation gives CASSKGRGNEKLFF. The chain uses TRBV21-1 and TRBJ1-4. TRBV21-1 is assigned pseudogene status. The CDR3 covers 14 residues.